The TCR beta chain described here comes from a study of shared clonotypes between healthy human individuals. Across the whole study: Plates per donor: three CD4 naive, three CD4 memory, two CD8 naive, one CD8 memory. Points from the study as a whole: Clonotype sharing across a few donors was observed for roughly 5% of naive CD4 clonotypes.

Genomic DNA from each subset was divided evenly over several immunoSEQ plates. For sorted subsets, about 190 ng DNA per replicate equaled around 28,000 T cell genomes. Only in-frame clones appear in the TCRdb table, and some are missing; sequencing was by immunoSEQ multiplex PCR. The table lists some 350,000 clones, around 72% of them singletons. A few counts support this clone. The antigen remains unidentified. V trimming: 3 bases; J trimming: 0 bases; junction bases outside the gene matches: 11. Germline V gene data show CDR1 as SEHNR and CDR2 as FQNEAQ (reference sequence). The CDR3 covers 19 residues.

The V call is TRBV7-9, the J call TRBJ2-6; 7 positions match TRBD2. Sequenced: memory CD4+ T cells sorted from blood. Subset denoted: CD45RA-negative fraction. The sequence was obtained from a man aged 25-45 years in good health. The CDR3 coding sequence is TGTGCCAGCAGCTTCCCGAAGGGTAGCGGGCACTCTGGGGCCAACGTCCTGACTTTC. It encodes CASSFPKGSGHSGANVLTF.